These T cell receptor beta chains were read from a single sample in a study of T cell changes during pregnancy in multiple sclerosis. The data were produced by immunoSEQ multiplex PCR, yet TCRdb's version contains in-frame clones alone and is incomplete. The sample holds under 55,000 clones, roughly 93% seen once. The sequencing here drew on peripheral blood, taken in the second trimester of pregnancy. The receptors originated from a female donor with multiple sclerosis, enrolled in a pregnancy study. Both conserved end residues are part of each CDR3. Fields, in order: D gene, CDR3 length, V gene, clone size, J gene, CDR3 protein, CDR3 DNA. A D gene is named only where the DNA matches it firmly. A clone size is listed for some rows: how often the clone was seen (once, few, many), or a class if it is expanded.

>TRBD2|18|TRBV19|-|TRBJ2-1
CASSILGLAGGSYNEQFF
TGTGCCAGTAGTATCCTAGGACTAGCGGGAGGATCCTACAATGAGCAGTTCTTC
>TRBD2|15|TRBV9|-|TRBJ2-1
CASSVAGGPNSEQFF
TGTGCCAGCAGCGTAGCGGGAGGGCCAAACAGTGAGCAGTTCTTC
>-|14|TRBV27|once|TRBJ2-3
CASRVGGPSDTQYF
TGTGCCAGCAGGGTAGGAGGGCCCTCAGATACGCAGTATTTT
>TRBD1|14|TRBV30|-|TRBJ1-2
CAWSVPTGLYGYTF
TGTGCCTGGAGTGTCCCGACAGGGTTATATGGCTACACCTTC
>TRBD1|16|TRBV28|-|TRBJ2-4
CASSPGTDLAKNIQYF
TGTGCCAGCAGTCCCGGGACAGACCTAGCCAAAAACATTCAGTACTTC
>-|14|TRBV11-3|-|TRBJ1-1
CASSLPPVNTEAFF
TGTGCCAGCAGCCTCCCGCCGGTGAACACTGAAGCTTTCTTT
>-|16|TRBV7-8|-|TRBJ2-3
CASSLYTPGSTDTQYF
TGTGCCAGCAGCCTCTATACCCCGGGGAGCACAGATACGCAGTATTTT
>-|14|TRBV6-6|-|TRBJ1-2
CASSDSLANYGYTF
TGTGCCAGCAGTGACAGTCTAGCTAACTATGGCTACACCTTC
>TRBD2|14|TRBV7-6|-|TRBJ2-1
CASSSGLAGTEQFF
TGTGCCAGCAGCTCAGGACTAGCGGGAACTGAGCAGTTCTTC
>-|15|TRBV28|-|TRBJ1-5
CASSPSGTVGQPQHF
TGTGCCAGCAGTCCAAGCGGGACCGTTGGTCAGCCCCAGCATTTT
>-|16|TRBV29-1|-|TRBJ2-1
CSVEDPGSTLNNEQFF
TGCAGCGTTGAAGATCCGGGGTCGACTTTAAACAATGAGCAGTTCTTC
>-|9|TRBV3-1/TRBV3-2|few|TRBJ1-1
CASSSVAFF
TGTGCCAGCAGCTCAGTGGCTTTCTTT
>TRBD1|15|TRBV6-1|-|TRBJ2-3
CASSGQGRGTDTQYF
TGTGCCAGCAGTGGACAGGGAAGGGGAACAGATACGCAGTATTTT
>TRBD1|17|TRBV27|few|TRBJ1-5
CASSPLGTGYGNQPQHF
TGTGCCAGCAGTCCCCTGGGGACAGGGTATGGCAATCAGCCCCAGCATTTT
>-|14|TRBV5-6|-|TRBJ2-1
CASSLPQIYNEQFF
TGTGCCAGCAGCTTGCCACAGATCTACAATGAGCAGTTCTTC
>TRBD1|14|TRBV9|-|TRBJ2-5
CASSSGQEQETQYF
TGTGCCAGCAGTTCCGGACAGGAGCAAGAGACCCAGTACTTC
>-|16|TRBV7-9|-|TRBJ1-4
CASSTGPGGTNEKLFF
TGTGCCAGCAGCACGGGCCCCGGGGGGACTAATGAAAAACTGTTTTTT
>TRBD2|15|TRBV5-1|-|TRBJ2-1
CASRPAGNSYNEQFF
TGCGCCAGCAGGCCAGCGGGAAATTCTTACAATGAGCAGTTCTTC
>-|15|TRBV5-5|-|TRBJ2-2
CASSGGGSLTGELFF
TGTGCCAGCAGCGGGGGAGGCAGCCTAACCGGGGAGCTGTTTTTT
>-|13|TRBV7-3|-|TRBJ2-6
CASSLPGANVLTF
TGTGCCAGCAGCCTCCCTGGGGCCAACGTCCTGACTTTC
>-|15|TRBV5-1|-|TRBJ2-3
CASSLLADSTDTQYF
TGCGCCAGCAGCTTGTTAGCGGATAGCACAGATACGCAGTATTTT
>TRBD2|17|TRBV18|-|TRBJ2-2
CASSSLAGVTNTGELFF
TGTGCCAGCTCATCCCTAGCGGGAGTTACCAACACCGGGGAGCTGTTTTTT
>TRBD1|14|TRBV27|-|TRBJ2-2
CASSWTGNTGELFF
TGTGCCAGCAGTTGGACAGGGAACACCGGGGAGCTGTTTTTT
>-|13|TRBV27|-|TRBJ1-2
CASSSDRGAGYTF
TGTGCCAGCAGTTCGGATCGGGGTGCTGGCTACACCTTC
>TRBD2|17|TRBV13|-|TRBJ2-3
CASSLRSGRESFDTQYF
TGTGCCAGCAGCTTACGAAGCGGGAGGGAATCTTTTGATACGCAGTATTTT
>-|11|TRBV13|-|TRBJ2-2
CASSLAGELFF
TGTGCCAGCTCTCTAGCCGGGGAGCTGTTTTTT
>-|14|TRBV2|-|TRBJ1-5
CASRQQGFHQPQHF
TGTGCCAGCAGACAACAGGGTTTTCATCAGCCCCAGCATTTT
>TRBD1|16|TRBV7-8|-|TRBJ2-7
CASSLESGQGGHEQYF
TGTGCCAGCAGCTTAGAATCGGGACAGGGGGGCCACGAGCAGTACTTC
>-|13|TRBV2|-|TRBJ2-4
CASWGGFKNIQYF
TGTGCCAGCTGGGGGGGCTTCAAAAACATTCAGTACTTC
>-|15|TRBV19|once|TRBJ1-2
CASSVAGNPNYGYTF
TGTGCCAGTAGTGTGGCAGGGAACCCAAACTATGGCTACACCTTC
>-|14|TRBV5-6|-|TRBJ1-4
CASSLTGPNEKLFF
TGTGCCAGCAGCTTGACAGGGCCGAATGAAAAACTGTTTTTT
>-|13|TRBV6-1|-|TRBJ1-1
CASSTGMNTEAFF
TGTGCCAGCTCTACAGGAATGAACACTGAAGCTTTCTTT
>-|15|TRBV5-6|-|TRBJ2-5
CASSLGRSSQETQYF
TGTGCCAGCAGCTTGGGCAGGTCCTCGCAAGAGACCCAGTACTTC
>-|16|TRBV27|-|TRBJ2-2
CASSAQGTSNTGELFF
TGTGCCAGCAGCGCACAGGGTACCTCGAACACCGGGGAGCTGTTTTTT
>TRBD2|14|TRBV29-1|once|TRBJ2-7
CSVESASGGYEQYF
TGCAGCGTTGAGTCGGCTAGCGGGGGTTACGAGCAGTACTTC
>TRBD2|17|TRBV5-1|-|TRBJ2-5
CASSYPGLAGGRETQYF
TGCGCCAGCAGCTACCCCGGACTAGCGGGAGGGCGAGAGACCCAGTACTTC
>TRBD2|17|TRBV28|once|TRBJ2-1
CASSFPIEAGGGNEQFF
TGTGCCAGCAGTTTCCCAATCGAAGCGGGAGGGGGTAATGAGCAGTTCTTC
>-|21|TRBV28|-|TRBJ2-1
CASSLRRETVATHLMRDEQFF
TGTGCCAGCAGTTTAAGAAGGGAAACAGTTGCTACTCACTTAATGAGGGATGAGCAGTTCTTC
>-|13|TRBV25-1|-|TRBJ2-2
CASRDRATGELFF
TGTGCCAGCAGGGACAGAGCCACCGGGGAGCTGTTTTTT
>TRBD2|16|TRBV7-2|-|TRBJ2-1
CASSPRLAGVFNEQFF
TGTGCCAGCAGCCCCAGACTAGCGGGAGTCTTCAATGAGCAGTTCTTC
>-|14|TRBV18|-|TRBJ1-2
CASSPKESNYGYTF
TGTGCCAGCTCACCGAAGGAGAGTAACTATGGCTACACCTTC
>TRBD1|14|TRBV27|few|TRBJ2-7
CASSFVQGAGEQYF
TGTGCCAGCAGTTTCGTCCAGGGGGCTGGGGAGCAGTACTTC
>TRBD2|17|TRBV19|-|TRBJ2-1
CASTSHKGLAGNNEQFF
TGTGCCAGTACCTCTCACAAGGGACTAGCGGGTAACAATGAGCAGTTCTTC
>-|15|TRBV9|-|TRBJ2-6
CASSAEGTGANVLTF
TGTGCCAGCAGCGCAGAGGGAACCGGGGCCAACGTCCTGACTTTC
>-|15|TRBV27|-|TRBJ1-4
CASSLVGRVGEKLFF
TGTGCCAGCAGTTTAGTAGGCAGGGTTGGAGAAAAACTGTTTTTT
>TRBD1|15|TRBV4-3|-|TRBJ2-7
CASSHTGTGVVEQYF
TGCGCCAGCAGCCATACCGGGACAGGGGTTGTCGAGCAGTACTTC
>TRBD1|16|TRBV6-6|-|TRBJ1-1
CASSYGTGAGGTEAFF
TGTGCCAGCAGTTACGGGACAGGGGCAGGGGGCACTGAAGCTTTCTTT
>-|19|TRBV7-9|-|TRBJ2-6
CASSLVAGVSLQISNVLTF
TGTGCCAGCAGCTTAGTAGCCGGGGTTAGTCTACAAATTTCCAACGTCCTGACTTTC
>-|14|TRBV7-8|-|TRBJ2-3
CASSLARGTDTQYF
TGTGCCAGCAGCTTAGCGAGGGGCACAGATACGCAGTATTTT